This note documents a single T cell receptor (beta chain) sequence. Antigen unknown. The sample belongs to a study of T cell responses to AZD1222 COVID-19 vaccine. Study observations and caveats: Just five or six AZD1222 recipients were seropositive at baseline.

Trimming took 2 bases from V and 2 from J; bases not matched to a gene: 9. Germline V lookup: CDR1 GTSNPN, CDR2 SVGIG (reference sequence). CDR3 length: 15 residues. Profiled with immunoSEQ multiplex PCR; TCRdb holds only in-frame clones, not every one. This sample carries about 180,000 clones, about 91% of them seen once, and the ten largest clones take around 10%. The chain uses TRBV30 and TRBJ2-7; 7 nucleotides match TRBD2. The input for sequencing was peripheral blood, taken 28 days after the second AZD1222 dose. The receptor's source is an adult who received the AZD1222 COVID-19 vaccine. DNA of the CDR3: TGTGCCTGGAGTCTCAGACTAGCCCAACCCTACGAGCAGTACTTC. This sequence encodes CAWSLRLAQPYEQYF.